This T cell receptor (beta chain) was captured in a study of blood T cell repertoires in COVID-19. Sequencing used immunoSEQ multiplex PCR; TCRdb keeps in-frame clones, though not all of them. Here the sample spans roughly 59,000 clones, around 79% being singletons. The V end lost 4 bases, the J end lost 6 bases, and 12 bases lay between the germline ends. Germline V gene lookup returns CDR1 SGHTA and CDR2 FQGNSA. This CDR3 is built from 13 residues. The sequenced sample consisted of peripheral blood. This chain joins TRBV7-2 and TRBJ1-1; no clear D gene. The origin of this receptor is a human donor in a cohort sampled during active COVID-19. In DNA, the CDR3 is TGTGCCAGCAGCTATTCCGTCAGCGCTGAAGCTTTCTTT. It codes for CASSYSVSAEAFF.